The rows below give T cell receptor beta chains drawn from one sample of a study of shared clonotypes between healthy human individuals. Assay used: immunoSEQ multiplex PCR; TCRdb lists only in-frame clones, some missing. This sample carries around 1.9 million clones, roughly 95% of them seen once, and the ten largest clones take less than 2%. Input material: naive CD8+ T cells from PBMCs. These receptors all stem from a man in his late teens or twenties in good health. Some clones in this sample may be carry-over from other donors' samples. Both conserved end residues are part of each CDR3. A D gene is named only where the DNA matches it firmly. Size is stated for part of the rows, as once, few or many counts, or as a class when the clone is expanded.

D gene,J gene,V gene,clone size,CDR3 DNA,CDR3 protein
.,TRBJ2-2,TRBV14,once,TGTGCCAGCAGCCAAGATCGAACAGGGTGGCGCACCGGGGAGCTGTTTTTT,CASSQDRTGWRTGELFF
TRBD1,TRBJ1-2,TRBV11-2,.,TGTGCCAGCAGCTCCAGGGGGCATGGCTACACCTTC,CASSSRGHGYTF
.,TRBJ2-2,TRBV19,.,TGTGCCAGTAGGACCCCTAGCGGGGAGCTGTTTTTT,CASRTPSGELFF
TRBD2,TRBJ2-1,TRBV4-3,.,TGCGCCAGCAGCCAGGGACTAGCGGGGTCTTTGGATGAGCAGTTCTTC,CASSQGLAGSLDEQFF
.,TRBJ2-1,TRBV5-1,.,TGCGCCAGCAGCTTGGTTGGCAGGGTAGAAAATGAGCAGTTCTTC,CASSLVGRVENEQFF
.,TRBJ2-7,TRBV6-5,.,TGTGCCAGCAGTATCAGGGGACCCTCCTACGAGCAGTACTTC,CASSIRGPSYEQYF
TRBD2,TRBJ2-1,TRBV11-2,.,TGTGCCAGCAGCTGGGGACTAGCGAGCACCTACAATGAGCAGTTCTTC,CASSWGLASTYNEQFF
.,TRBJ2-1,TRBV7-9,.,TGTGCCAGCAGGACCGTGGGACGCGCCGAGCAGTTCTTC,CASRTVGRAEQFF
.,TRBJ2-2,TRBV29-1,.,TGCAGCGCCTATGTGACCGGGGAGCTGTTTTTT,CSAYVTGELFF
.,TRBJ2-5,TRBV27,.,TGTGCCAGCATGAAGGGGCTGGTGGGGACCCAGTACTTC,CASMKGLVGTQYF
.,TRBJ1-5,TRBV4-1,.,TGCGCCAGCAGCCAAGTAGCGGGGAATCAGCCCCAGCATTTT,CASSQVAGNQPQHF
.,TRBJ2-1,TRBV7-3,.,TGTGCCAGCAGCCCGCCCGGGAGTTTGCGGAATGAGCAGTTCTTC,CASSPPGSLRNEQFF
.,TRBJ1-1,TRBV11-1,.,TGTGCCAGCAGCGCTCAGGAGGGGCTGAACACTGAAGCTTTCTTT,CASSAQEGLNTEAFF
.,TRBJ1-5,TRBV2,few,TGTGCCAGCAGTGGGGGAGATAGCAATCAGCCCCAGCATTTT,CASSGGDSNQPQHF
.,TRBJ2-1,TRBV29-1,.,TGCAGCGTGCCCCTGGGGGGTCCCAGATTCAATGAGCAGTTCTTC,CSVPLGGPRFNEQFF
TRBD1,TRBJ2-5,TRBV7-9,.,TGTGCCAGCAGCTTATGGACAGGGGGCGCGGAGACCCAGTACTTC,CASSLWTGGAETQYF
.,TRBJ2-7,TRBV28,.,TGTGCCAGCAGTAAAAACGAGCAGTACTTC,CASSKNEQYF
TRBD1,TRBJ2-7,TRBV27,few,TGTGCCAGCAGTTTAGGGGACAGGACCTACGAGCAGTACTTC,CASSLGDRTYEQYF
.,TRBJ2-7,TRBV29-1,.,TGCAGCGTTGAACTTTCCCGAACAGAATTCTACGAGCAGTACTTC,CSVELSRTEFYEQYF
.,TRBJ2-7,TRBV18,.,TGTGCCAGCTCACCACCGCCCGGCAGGGCCTACGAGCAGTACTTC,CASSPPPGRAYEQYF
.,TRBJ2-1,TRBV7-9,.,TGTGCCAGCAGCTTAGGGGTCCGCCTTGAGCAGTTCTTC,CASSLGVRLEQFF
.,TRBJ1-1,TRBV25-1,few,TGTGCCAGCAGTGAATATCAAGAGAACACTGAAGCTTTCTTT,CASSEYQENTEAFF
TRBD1,TRBJ2-5,TRBV9,.,TGTGCCAGCAGCGTAGAGGACAGGGCTATTTTTGGGACCCAGTACTTC,CASSVEDRAIFGTQYF
.,TRBJ2-1,TRBV29-1,.,TGCAGCGTCCGGGGGGCAGGGACCTACAATGAGCAGTTCTTC,CSVRGAGTYNEQFF
.,TRBJ1-2,TRBV29-1,once,TGCAGCGTTGAATTCGCAAGCTATGGCTACACCTTC,CSVEFASYGYTF
TRBD1,TRBJ2-5,TRBV6-5,.,TGTGCCAGCAGTTTTCCGGGACAGGGGGCTTCCCAGTACTTC,CASSFPGQGASQYF
TRBD1,TRBJ1-2,TRBV7-9,.,TGTGCCAGCAGAAATGGGACAGTTAACTATGGCTACACCTTC,CASRNGTVNYGYTF
.,TRBJ1-4,TRBV9,.,TGTGCCAGCAGCGTAGGTTCTCAGGGAGGACTGGAAAAACTGTTTTTT,CASSVGSQGGLEKLFF
.,TRBJ1-2,TRBV28,.,TGTGCCAGCAGTTTTCAGGGCACAACTATTGATGGCTACACCTTC,CASSFQGTTIDGYTF
TRBD2,TRBJ2-3,TRBV2,.,TGTGCCAGCAGTCTCAGCGGGAGTGGCACAGATACGCAGTATTTT,CASSLSGSGTDTQYF
.,TRBJ2-1,TRBV9,.,TGTGCCAGCAGCGTAGCGTCAGGGACCTACAATGAGCAGTTCTTC,CASSVASGTYNEQFF
TRBD2,TRBJ2-7,TRBV19,.,TGTGCCAGTGCCGGGGAGGGCACCTACGAGCAGTACTTC,CASAGEGTYEQYF
TRBD1,TRBJ2-7,TRBV5-1,.,TGCGCCAGCAGCTTGGTAGGGACAGGGGACGAGCAGTACTTC,CASSLVGTGDEQYF
.,TRBJ2-1,TRBV20-1,.,TGCAGTGCTAGAGATAGCAATGAGCAGTTCTTC,CSARDSNEQFF
TRBD2,TRBJ2-5,TRBV7-9,.,TGTGCCAGCAGCCCGTCCCTCCTAGCGGGACCCACGAATGGGACCCAGTACTTC,CASSPSLLAGPTNGTQYF
TRBD1,TRBJ1-5,TRBV23-1,.,TGCGCCAGCAGTCAAGCCAGGGGGCTTAGCAATCAGCCCCAGCATTTT,CASSQARGLSNQPQHF
TRBD2,TRBJ2-1,TRBV9,.,TGTGCCAGCAGCCTCGGTGGGCTAGCGGGAGGACGTAATGAGCAGTTCTTC,CASSLGGLAGGRNEQFF
.,TRBJ1-2,TRBV6-1,once,TGTGCCAGCAGTGATCTACAGTCCAGTTTGGGTGGCTACACCTTC,CASSDLQSSLGGYTF
.,TRBJ2-6,TRBV28,once,TGTGCCAGCAGTGCGGGGTCCTCTGGGGCCAACGTCCTGACTTTC,CASSAGSSGANVLTF
.,TRBJ2-1,TRBV19,.,TGTGCCAGTAGTATAGACCGGGAAGAGCAGTTCTTC,CASSIDREEQFF
.,TRBJ2-3,TRBV7-3,.,TGTGCCAGCAGCGCCTATCCCCCAGATACGCAGTATTTT,CASSAYPPDTQYF
.,TRBJ2-7,TRBV7-9,.,TGTGCCAGCAATTCAGGACTCACCTACGAGCAGTACTTC,CASNSGLTYEQYF
TRBD2,TRBJ2-1,TRBV15,.,TGTGCCACCAGCGGACTTAGCGGGGGAGCCTACAATGAGCAGTTCTTC,CATSGLSGGAYNEQFF